This TCR beta chain originates from a study of blood T cell repertoires in COVID-19. Trimming left V 2 bases short and J 8 bases short, with 12 bases between. The CDR3 is made up of 13 amino acids. Germline assignment: CDR1 SEHNR and CDR2 FQNEAQ (reference sequence). Method: immunoSEQ multiplex PCR; TCRdb's copy keeps in-frame clones and lacks some. This table has approximately 490,000 clones, approximately 86% appearing once. The receptor was isolated from a woman aged 60-70 years who had recovered from COVID-19. Sequencing was carried out using PBMCs or T cells enriched from blood (not recorded which). The gene calls are TRBV7-9 and TRBJ1-1; the D is unclear. CDR3 coding DNA: TGTGCCAGCAGCTTAACGGGGAGCGTCGAAGCTTTCTTT. It translates to CASSLTGSVEAFF.